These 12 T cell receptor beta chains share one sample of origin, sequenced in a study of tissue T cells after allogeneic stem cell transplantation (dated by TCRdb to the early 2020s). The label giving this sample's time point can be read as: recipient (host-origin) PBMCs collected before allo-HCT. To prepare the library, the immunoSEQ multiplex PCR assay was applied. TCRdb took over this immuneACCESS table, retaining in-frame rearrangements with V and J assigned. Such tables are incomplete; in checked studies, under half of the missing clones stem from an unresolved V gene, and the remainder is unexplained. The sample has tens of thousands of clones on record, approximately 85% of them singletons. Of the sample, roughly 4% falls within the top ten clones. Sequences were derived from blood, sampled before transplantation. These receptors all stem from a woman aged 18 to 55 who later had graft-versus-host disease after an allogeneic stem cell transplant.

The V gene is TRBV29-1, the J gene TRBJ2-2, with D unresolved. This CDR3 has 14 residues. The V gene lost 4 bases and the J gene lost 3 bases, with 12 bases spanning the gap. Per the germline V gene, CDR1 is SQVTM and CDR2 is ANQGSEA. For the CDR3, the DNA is TGCAGCGTTGCCCCAGGAGCCTACACCGGGGAGCTGTTTTTT. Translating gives CSVAPGAYTGELFF.

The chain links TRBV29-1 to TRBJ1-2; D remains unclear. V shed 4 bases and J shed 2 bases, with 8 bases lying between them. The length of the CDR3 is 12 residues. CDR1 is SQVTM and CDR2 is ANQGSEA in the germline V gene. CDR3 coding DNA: TGCAGCGTTGCGGGCAACAACTATGGCTACACCTTC. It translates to CSVAGNNYGYTF.

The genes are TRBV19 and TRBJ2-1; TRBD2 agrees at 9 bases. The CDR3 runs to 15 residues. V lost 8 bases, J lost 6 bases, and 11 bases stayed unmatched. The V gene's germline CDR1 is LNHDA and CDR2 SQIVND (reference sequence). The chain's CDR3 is CASRRPGGRANEQFF. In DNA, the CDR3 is TGTGCCAGTCGGCGGCCAGGCGGGAGGGCCAATGAGCAGTTCTTC. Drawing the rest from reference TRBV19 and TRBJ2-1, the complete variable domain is DGGITQSPKYLFRKEGQNVTLSCEQNLNHDAMYWYRQDPGQGLRLIYYSQIVNDFQKGDIAEGYSVSREKKESFPLTVTSAQKNPTAFYLCASRRPGGRANEQFFGPGTRLTVL.

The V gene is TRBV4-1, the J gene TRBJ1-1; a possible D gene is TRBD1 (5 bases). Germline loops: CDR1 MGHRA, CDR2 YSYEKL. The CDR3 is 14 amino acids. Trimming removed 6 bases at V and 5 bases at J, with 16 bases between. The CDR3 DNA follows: TGCGCCAGCAGTGGTTTGCTTAAGGGGACTGAAGCTTTCTTT. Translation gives CASSGLLKGTEAFF.

For the CDR3, the DNA is TGTGCCAGCGGACAGGTGATCACTGAAGCTTTCTTT. Protein sequence: CASGQVITEAFF. J is TRBJ1-1 and V is TRBV6-6; 7 bases fit TRBD1. V lost 8 bases, J lost 4 bases, and 4 bases stayed unmatched. The CDR3 spans 12 residues. Germline values: CDR1 MNHNY, CDR2 SVGAGI (reference sequence).

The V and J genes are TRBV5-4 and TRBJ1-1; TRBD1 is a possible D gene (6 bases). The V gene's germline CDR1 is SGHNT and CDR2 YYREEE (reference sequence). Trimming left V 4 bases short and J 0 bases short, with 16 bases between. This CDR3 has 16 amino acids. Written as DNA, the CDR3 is TGTGCCAGCAGCCCCGGGGGGCGGGGCATGAACACTGAAGCTTTCTTT. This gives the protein CASSPGGRGMNTEAFF.

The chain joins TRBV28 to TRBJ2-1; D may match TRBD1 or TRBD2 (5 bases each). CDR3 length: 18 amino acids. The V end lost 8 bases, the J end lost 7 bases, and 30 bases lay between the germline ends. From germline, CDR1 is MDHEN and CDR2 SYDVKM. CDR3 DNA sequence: TGTGCCAGCTTCGCGTTAGAGGGTAGGGGAGATAGGTTGAATGAGCAGTTCTTC. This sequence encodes CASFALEGRGDRLNEQFF.

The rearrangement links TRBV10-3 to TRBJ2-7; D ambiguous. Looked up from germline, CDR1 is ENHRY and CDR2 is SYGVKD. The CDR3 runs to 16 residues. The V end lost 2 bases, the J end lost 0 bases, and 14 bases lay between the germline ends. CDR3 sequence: CAISEGPGQSSYEQYF. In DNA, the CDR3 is TGTGCCATCAGTGAGGGACCGGGCCAAAGCTCCTACGAGCAGTACTTC.

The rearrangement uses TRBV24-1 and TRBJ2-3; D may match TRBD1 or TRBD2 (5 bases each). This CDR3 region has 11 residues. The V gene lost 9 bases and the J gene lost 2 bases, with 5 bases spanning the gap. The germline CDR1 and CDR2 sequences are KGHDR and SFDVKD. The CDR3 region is CATGTTDTQYF. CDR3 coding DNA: TGTGCCACCGGGACCACAGATACGCAGTATTTT.

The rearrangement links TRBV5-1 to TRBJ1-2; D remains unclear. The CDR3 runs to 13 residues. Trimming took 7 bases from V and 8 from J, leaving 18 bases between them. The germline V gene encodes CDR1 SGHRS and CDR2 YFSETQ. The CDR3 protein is CASSSAGPTGYTF. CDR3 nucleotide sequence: TGCGCCAGCTCCTCGGCCGGTCCCACGGGCTACACCTTC.

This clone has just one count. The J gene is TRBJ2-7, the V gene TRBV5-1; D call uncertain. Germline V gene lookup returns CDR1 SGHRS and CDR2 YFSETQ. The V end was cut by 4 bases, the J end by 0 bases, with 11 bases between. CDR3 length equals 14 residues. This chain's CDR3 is CASSLSGNSYEQYF. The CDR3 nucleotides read TGCGCCAGCAGCCTTTCGGGTAACTCCTACGAGCAGTACTTC.

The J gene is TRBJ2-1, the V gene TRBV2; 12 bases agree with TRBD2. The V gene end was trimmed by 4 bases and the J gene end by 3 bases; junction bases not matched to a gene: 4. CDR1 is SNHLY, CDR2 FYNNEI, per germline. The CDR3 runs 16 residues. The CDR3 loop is CASSARLAGDYNEQFF. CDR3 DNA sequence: TGTGCCAGCAGTGCCCGACTAGCGGGGGACTACAATGAGCAGTTCTTC.